This is a list of T cell receptor beta chains from one sample in a study of human T cells and chemical hapten exposure. TCRdb recomputed calls from the RACE reads with MiXCR, one row per CDR3 protein. The table has just over 95,000 distinct CDR3 sequences, roughly a quarter seen once. Sequencing was performed on whole blood, taken in connection with sensitization to the hapten diphenylcyclopropenone (DPC). These receptors were obtained from a man aged 40-49 years with alopecia areata. Some clones in this sample may be carry-over from other donors' samples. Each CDR3 is given with its conserved first and last residue. The D gene is left open where the match is weak. Rows may omit the clone size; those that give it use once, few, many or a size class.

d_call: .; clone_size: .; j_call: TRBJ1-5; v_call: TRBV27; cdr3_aa: CASSFRGGTLGYSNQPQHF; cdr3_nt: TGTGCCAGCAGTTTCAGAGGCGGGACCCTTGGATATAGCAATCAGCCCCAGCATTTT
d_call: .; clone_size: few; j_call: TRBJ1-5; v_call: TRBV7-8; cdr3_aa: CASSLGVTDSNQPQHF; cdr3_nt: TGTGCCAGCAGCTTAGGTGTTACGGATAGCAATCAGCCCCAGCATTTT
d_call: TRBD1; clone_size: .; j_call: TRBJ2-7; v_call: TRBV20-1; cdr3_aa: CSAAGTDSYEQYF; cdr3_nt: TGCAGTGCTGCCGGGACAGATTCCTACGAGCAGTACTTC
d_call: TRBD2; clone_size: .; j_call: TRBJ2-1; v_call: TRBV20-1; cdr3_aa: CSALPLGREFDNEQFF; cdr3_nt: TGCAGTGCGCTTCCTTTGGGGCGGGAGTTCGACAATGAGCAGTTCTTC
d_call: TRBD1; clone_size: .; j_call: TRBJ1-3; v_call: TRBV12-3/TRBV12-4; cdr3_aa: CASSLLQGRSGNTIYF; cdr3_nt: TGTGCCAGCAGTTTATTACAGGGGCGCTCTGGAAACACCATATATTTT
d_call: .; clone_size: few; j_call: TRBJ2-5; v_call: TRBV12-3/TRBV12-4; cdr3_aa: CASSLHSQETQYF; cdr3_nt: TGTGCCAGCAGTTTACACAGCCAAGAGACCCAGTACTTC
d_call: .; clone_size: .; j_call: TRBJ2-7; v_call: TRBV28; cdr3_aa: CASSLGQGSSYEQYF; cdr3_nt: TGTGCCAGCAGTTTAGGTCAGGGGAGCTCCTACGAGCAGTACTTC
d_call: TRBD2; clone_size: .; j_call: TRBJ2-2; v_call: TRBV9; cdr3_aa: CASSPGRLAGGVNTGELFF; cdr3_nt: TGTGCCAGCAGCCCAGGGCGACTAGCGGGAGGAGTGAACACCGGGGAGCTGTTTTTT
d_call: .; clone_size: .; j_call: TRBJ2-1; v_call: TRBV20-1; cdr3_aa: CSAYLPWGGADNEQFF; cdr3_nt: TGCAGTGCTTATTTGCCGTGGGGGGGGGCGGATAATGAGCAGTTCTTC
d_call: .; clone_size: .; j_call: TRBJ2-3; v_call: TRBV4-3; cdr3_aa: CASSQDPRDDPSTDTQYF; cdr3_nt: TGCGCCAGCAGCCAAGATCCCCGCGACGACCCTAGCACAGATACGCAGTATTTT
d_call: .; clone_size: .; j_call: TRBJ1-6; v_call: TRBV28; cdr3_aa: CASSFRGVGGNSPLHF; cdr3_nt: TGTGCCAGCAGTTTCCGTGGGGTCGGGGGAAATTCACCCCTCCACTTT
d_call: TRBD1; clone_size: .; j_call: TRBJ1-2; v_call: TRBV20-1; cdr3_aa: CSANRQGSVSNYGYTF; cdr3_nt: TGCAGTGCTAATAGACAGGGGTCTGTCTCTAACTATGGCTACACCTTC
d_call: .; clone_size: few; j_call: TRBJ2-3; v_call: TRBV9; cdr3_aa: CASSAEAVTDTQYF; cdr3_nt: TGTGCCAGCAGCGCGGAGGCGGTAACAGATACGCAGTATTTT
d_call: .; clone_size: few; j_call: TRBJ2-7; v_call: TRBV20-1; cdr3_aa: CSASPLAGSWEQYF; cdr3_nt: TGCAGTGCTAGCCCCTTGGCGGGTTCTTGGGAGCAGTACTTC
d_call: TRBD1; clone_size: .; j_call: TRBJ1-1; v_call: TRBV7-8; cdr3_aa: CASSGYGTGGVRTEAFF; cdr3_nt: TGTGCCAGCAGCGGTTACGGGACAGGGGGAGTACGCACTGAAGCTTTCTTT
d_call: .; clone_size: .; j_call: TRBJ2-7; v_call: TRBV19; cdr3_aa: CASSYRDASYEQYF; cdr3_nt: TGTGCCAGTAGCTACCGGGACGCATCCTACGAGCAGTACTTC
d_call: TRBD2; clone_size: once; j_call: TRBJ2-3; v_call: TRBV12-3/TRBV12-4; cdr3_aa: CASTSAGRSTDTQYF; cdr3_nt: TGTGCCAGCACCTCTGCCGGGAGGAGCACAGATACGCAGTATTTT
d_call: .; clone_size: few; j_call: TRBJ2-3; v_call: TRBV7-9; cdr3_aa: CASRANRVGGYPDTQYF; cdr3_nt: TGTGCCAGCAGGGCAAATCGGGTCGGCGGGTACCCAGATACGCAGTATTTT
d_call: .; clone_size: few; j_call: TRBJ1-4; v_call: TRBV28; cdr3_aa: CASSFQGANEKLFF; cdr3_nt: TGTGCCAGCAGTTTTCAGGGAGCAAATGAAAAACTGTTTTTT
d_call: .; clone_size: many; j_call: TRBJ2-3; v_call: TRBV29-1; cdr3_aa: CSVVLGTDTQYF; cdr3_nt: TGCAGCGTTGTCCTCGGCACAGATACGCAGTATTTT
d_call: .; clone_size: .; j_call: TRBJ2-1; v_call: TRBV20-1; cdr3_aa: CSADSFGQGGHEQFF; cdr3_nt: TGCAGTGCTGACTCTTTCGGGCAGGGTGGTCATGAGCAGTTCTTC
d_call: .; clone_size: .; j_call: TRBJ1-5; v_call: TRBV28; cdr3_aa: CASGSLNQPQHF; cdr3_nt: TGTGCCAGCGGCAGCCTCAATCAGCCCCAGCATTTT
d_call: .; clone_size: many; j_call: TRBJ2-3; v_call: TRBV6-5; cdr3_aa: CASSLSGGSTDTQYF; cdr3_nt: TGTGCCAGCAGTTTGAGTGGGGGATCCACAGATACGCAGTATTTT
d_call: .; clone_size: few; j_call: TRBJ2-7; v_call: TRBV5-1; cdr3_aa: CASSLGTAMGNEQYF; cdr3_nt: TGCGCCAGCAGCTTGGGTACAGCCATGGGGAACGAGCAGTACTTC
d_call: TRBD1; clone_size: .; j_call: TRBJ1-5; v_call: TRBV18; cdr3_aa: CASSPFAGQGAQQPQHF; cdr3_nt: TGTGCCAGCTCACCATTTGCAGGACAGGGTGCTCAGCAGCCCCAGCATTTT
d_call: .; clone_size: .; j_call: TRBJ2-1; v_call: TRBV7-9; cdr3_aa: CASSPKSWAYNEQFF; cdr3_nt: TGTGCCAGCAGCCCCAAGTCCTGGGCCTACAATGAGCAGTTCTTC
d_call: TRBD2; clone_size: few; j_call: TRBJ2-7; v_call: TRBV14; cdr3_aa: CASSRSTSGRHEQYF; cdr3_nt: TGTGCCAGCAGCCGATCGACTAGCGGGAGGCACGAGCAGTACTTC
d_call: TRBD2; clone_size: .; j_call: TRBJ2-1; v_call: TRBV24-1; cdr3_aa: CATSDSRLAEKQFF; cdr3_nt: TGTGCCACCAGTGATTCAAGACTAGCGGAGAAGCAGTTCTTC
d_call: TRBD2; clone_size: once; j_call: TRBJ2-2; v_call: TRBV7-7; cdr3_aa: CASSSGWSGSSTGELFF; cdr3_nt: TGTGCCAGCAGCTCCGGTTGGAGCGGGAGTTCCACCGGGGAGCTGTTTTTT
d_call: TRBD1; clone_size: few; j_call: TRBJ2-7; v_call: TRBV18; cdr3_aa: CASSPQSWDREMDEQYF; cdr3_nt: TGTGCCAGCTCTCCCCAATCCTGGGACAGGGAAATGGACGAGCAGTACTTC
d_call: TRBD1; clone_size: .; j_call: TRBJ2-2; v_call: TRBV7-2; cdr3_aa: CASSPNRGRAGELFF; cdr3_nt: TGTGCCAGCAGCCCGAACAGGGGAAGAGCCGGGGAGCTGTTTTTT
d_call: TRBD1; clone_size: few; j_call: TRBJ1-5; v_call: TRBV4-1; cdr3_aa: CASSQEWDSDQPQHF; cdr3_nt: TGCGCCAGCAGCCAAGAATGGGACAGCGATCAGCCCCAGCATTTT
d_call: TRBD2; clone_size: .; j_call: TRBJ2-1; v_call: TRBV7-9; cdr3_aa: CASSSWTSGSIWWFF; cdr3_nt: TGTGCCAGCAGCTCGTGGACTAGCGGGAGTATATGGTGGTTCTTC
d_call: TRBD1; clone_size: .; j_call: TRBJ1-5; v_call: TRBV15; cdr3_aa: CATSRVLGQGIKQPQHF; cdr3_nt: TGTGCCACCAGCAGAGTCCTGGGACAGGGGATTAAACAGCCCCAGCATTTT
d_call: .; clone_size: .; j_call: TRBJ1-1; v_call: TRBV5-6; cdr3_aa: CASSGGSGEGNTEAFF; cdr3_nt: TGTGCCAGCAGCGGGGGGTCAGGGGAGGGGAACACTGAAGCTTTCTTT
d_call: .; clone_size: .; j_call: TRBJ2-3; v_call: TRBV5-8; cdr3_aa: CASTPGRPADTQYF; cdr3_nt: TGTGCCAGCACCCCGGGGAGGCCAGCAGATACGCAGTATTTT
d_call: .; clone_size: .; j_call: TRBJ2-7; v_call: TRBV28; cdr3_aa: CASTGLTDSVRSYEQYF; cdr3_nt: TGTGCCAGCACGGGACTTACCGATTCGGTTAGGTCCTACGAGCAGTACTTC
d_call: .; clone_size: .; j_call: TRBJ1-2; v_call: TRBV5-5; cdr3_aa: CASSWGHDGYTF; cdr3_nt: TGTGCCAGCAGCTGGGGACACGATGGCTACACCTTC
d_call: .; clone_size: few; j_call: TRBJ2-7; v_call: TRBV20-1; cdr3_aa: CSARDFAGTDEQYF; cdr3_nt: TGCAGTGCTAGAGATTTTGCAGGGACCGACGAGCAGTACTTC
d_call: .; clone_size: .; j_call: TRBJ2-1; v_call: TRBV12-3/TRBV12-4; cdr3_aa: CASSFGWSEQFF; cdr3_nt: TGTGCCAGCAGTTTTGGCTGGAGTGAGCAGTTCTTC
d_call: TRBD2; clone_size: few; j_call: TRBJ2-1; v_call: TRBV4-2; cdr3_aa: CASSPQREAYNEQFF; cdr3_nt: TGTGCCAGCAGCCCACAGCGGGAGGCCTACAATGAGCAGTTCTTC
d_call: .; clone_size: few; j_call: TRBJ2-7; v_call: TRBV12-3/TRBV12-4; cdr3_aa: CASSFGEAYEQYF; cdr3_nt: TGTGCCAGCAGTTTTGGGGAGGCCTACGAGCAGTACTTC
d_call: TRBD2; clone_size: few; j_call: TRBJ2-3; v_call: TRBV12-3/TRBV12-4; cdr3_aa: CASSFLAGTDTQYF; cdr3_nt: TGTGCCAGCAGTTTTCTAGCGGGAACAGATACGCAGTATTTT
d_call: .; clone_size: .; j_call: TRBJ2-1; v_call: TRBV24-1; cdr3_aa: CATSARPSYNEQFF; cdr3_nt: TGTGCCACCAGTGCTCGGCCTTCCTACAATGAGCAGTTCTTC
d_call: .; clone_size: few; j_call: TRBJ1-1; v_call: TRBV2; cdr3_aa: CASSLRGSGRNTEAFF; cdr3_nt: TGTGCCAGCAGTCTAAGGGGCTCAGGGCGGAACACTGAAGCTTTCTTT
d_call: .; clone_size: .; j_call: TRBJ1-1; v_call: TRBV24-1; cdr3_aa: CATSGLGGSEAFF; cdr3_nt: TGTGCCACCAGTGGTCTCGGGGGGTCTGAAGCTTTCTTT
d_call: TRBD2; clone_size: .; j_call: TRBJ2-1; v_call: TRBV3-1; cdr3_aa: CASSQDPLAGVWYNEQFF; cdr3_nt: TGTGCCAGCAGCCAAGATCCACTAGCGGGAGTATGGTACAATGAGCAGTTCTTC
d_call: TRBD2; clone_size: few; j_call: TRBJ2-7; v_call: TRBV14; cdr3_aa: CASSQDATSGGEQYF; cdr3_nt: TGTGCCAGCAGCCAAGATGCGACTAGCGGGGGCGAGCAGTACTTC
d_call: .; clone_size: few; j_call: TRBJ1-1; v_call: TRBV4-1; cdr3_aa: CASSSGSEAFF; cdr3_nt: TGCGCCAGCAGCTCGGGGAGTGAAGCTTTCTTT
d_call: .; clone_size: .; j_call: TRBJ2-3; v_call: TRBV20-1; cdr3_aa: CGSKKPGQSADTQYF; cdr3_nt: TGTGGTAGCAAAAAACCTGGTCAGTCGGCAGATACGCAGTATTTT
d_call: TRBD1; clone_size: .; j_call: TRBJ2-1; v_call: TRBV12-3/TRBV12-4; cdr3_aa: CASSPRDRGGDEQFF; cdr3_nt: TGTGCCAGCAGTCCAAGGGACAGGGGGGGTGATGAGCAGTTCTTC